The 6 T cell receptor beta chains reported below all come from one sample, sequenced in a study of blood T cell repertoires in COVID-19. Measured with immunoSEQ multiplex PCR; TCRdb has only the in-frame clones, and not every one. The sample yields roughly 77,000 clones, 70% to 90% seen once. The material sequenced was peripheral blood. The receptor source for this set is a woman of 80 years or more with active COVID-19.

The CDR3 protein is CASSLEVTSSADTQYF. DNA for the CDR3: TGTGCCAGCAGCTTAGAAGTGACTAGCTCGGCAGATACGCAGTATTTT. The chain links TRBV7-6 to TRBJ2-3, with 7 bases aligning to TRBD2. This CDR3 has 16 amino acids. The V gene's germline CDR1 is SGHVS and CDR2 FNYEAQ. With V trimmed by 1 base and J by 4 bases, 8 bases remained unmatched.

This clone is a singleton in its sample. This chain connects TRBV9 to TRBJ2-5; TRBD2 agrees at 7 bases. This CDR3 is built from 16 residues. Germline CDR1 and CDR2: SGDLS and YYNGEE. V shed 2 bases, J shed 5 bases, and the junction held 12 bases outside the gene matches. The CDR3 is CASSVSSGHSGETQYF. Written as DNA, the CDR3 is TGTGCCAGCAGCGTCTCTAGCGGTCACTCGGGGGAGACCCAGTACTTC.

The DNA of the CDR3 is TGCAGTGCTAGTCGTGGGAGTTCTAGTCATTACAATGAGCAGTTCTTC. Translating gives CSASRGSSSHYNEQFF. The V call is TRBV20-1, the J call TRBJ2-1, with D possibly TRBD2 on 5 matching bases. Per germline, CDR1 DFQATT and CDR2 SNEGSKA (reference sequence). V lost 3 bases and J lost 4, with 19 bases in between. The CDR3 consists of 16 residues.

The rearrangement uses TRBV5-4 and TRBJ2-3, with D perhaps matching TRBD1 (6 bases). Germline V gives CDR1 SGHNT, CDR2 YYREEE (reference sequence). V dropped 4 bases and J dropped 0 bases, with 12 bases sitting between them. The CDR3 consists of 15 residues. The CDR3 nucleotides are TGTGCCAGCAGCCCCAGTAGGGGGAGCACAGATACGCAGTATTTT. It codes for CASSPSRGSTDTQYF.

The chain carries TRBV5-4 and TRBJ2-3; maybe TRBD2 (6 bases). Germline V gene data show CDR1 as SGHNT and CDR2 as YYREEE (reference sequence). Trimming stripped 2 bases from V and 4 bases from J, with 11 bases between. The CDR3 is 14 residues long. Written as DNA, the CDR3 is TGTGCCAGCAGCTTAGCGGGTAGGGCAGATACGCAGTATTTT. It codes for CASSLAGRADTQYF.

The chain combines TRBV4-3 with TRBJ2-2; weak D call: TRBD1 (6 bases). V was shortened by 3 bases and J by 4 bases, with 9 bases between the two germline ends. This CDR3 has 14 residues. From germline, CDR1 is LGHNA and CDR2 YSLEER. Written as DNA, the CDR3 is TGCGCCAGCAGCCAGGGGGCGAGCACCGGGGAGCTGTTTTTT. The encoded protein is CASSQGASTGELFF.